This TCR beta chain was captured in a study of blood T cell repertoires in COVID-19. Enrollment of patients from Seattle took place during active infection, with longitudinal follow-up. The table came from immunoSEQ multiplex PCR; TCRdb's copy has only in-frame clones and leaves some out. The table shows 300,000 to 400,000 clones, with over 75% occurring only once. This sequence was found in a woman aged 55-75 years with COVID-19, enrolled during active disease. Sequenced: peripheral blood.

The CDR3 loop reads CASSKNRGHGYTF. CDR3 DNA sequence: TGTGCCAGCAGCAAGAACAGGGGGCATGGCTACACCTTC. The chain recombines TRBV7-2 with TRBJ1-2, with TRBD1 identical over 9 bases. The CDR3 loop spans 13 amino acids. The germline V gene has CDR1 SGHTA and CDR2 FQGNSA. The trim removed 5 bases at V and 6 bases at J, leaving 4 bases unmatched. The entire variable domain, with the rest obtained from reference TRBV7-2 and TRBJ1-2, is as follows: GAGVSQSPSNKVTEKGKDVELRCDPISGHTALYWYRQSLGQGLEFLIYFQGNSAPDKSGLPSDRFSAERTGGSVSTLTIQRTQQEDSAVYLCASSKNRGHGYTFGSGTRLTVV.